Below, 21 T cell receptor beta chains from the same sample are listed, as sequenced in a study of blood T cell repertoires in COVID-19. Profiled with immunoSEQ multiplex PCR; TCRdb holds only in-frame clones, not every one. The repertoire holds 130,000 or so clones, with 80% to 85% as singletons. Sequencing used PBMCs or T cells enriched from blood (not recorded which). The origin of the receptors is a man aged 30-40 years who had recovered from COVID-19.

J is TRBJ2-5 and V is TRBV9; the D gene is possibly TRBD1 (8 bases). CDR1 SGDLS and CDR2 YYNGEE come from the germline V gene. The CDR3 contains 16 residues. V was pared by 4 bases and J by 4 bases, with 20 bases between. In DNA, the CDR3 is TGTGCCAGCAGCCAGGGGGCAGGCGGGGGTCGAGAGACCCAGTACTTC. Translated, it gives CASSQGAGGGRETQYF. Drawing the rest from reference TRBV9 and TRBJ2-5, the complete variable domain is DSGVTQTPKHLITATGQRVTLRCSPRSGDLSVYWYQQSLDQGLQFLIQYYNGEERAKGNILERFSAQQFPDLHSELNLSSLELGDSALYFCASSQGAGGGRETQYFGPGTRLLVL.

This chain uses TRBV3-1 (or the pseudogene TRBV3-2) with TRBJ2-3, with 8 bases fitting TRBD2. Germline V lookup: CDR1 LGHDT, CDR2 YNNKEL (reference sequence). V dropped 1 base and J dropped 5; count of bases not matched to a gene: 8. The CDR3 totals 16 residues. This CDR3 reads CASSQGVTSERDTQYF. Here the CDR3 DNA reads TGTGCCAGCAGCCAAGGGGTGACTAGCGAGCGAGATACGCAGTATTTT.

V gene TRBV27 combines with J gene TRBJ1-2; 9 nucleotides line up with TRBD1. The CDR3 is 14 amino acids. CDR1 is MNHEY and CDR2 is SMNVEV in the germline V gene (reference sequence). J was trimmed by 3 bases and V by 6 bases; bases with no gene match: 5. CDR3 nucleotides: TGTGCCAGCAGCCGGGACAGGGCGGACTATGGCTACACCTTC. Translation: CASSRDRADYGYTF.

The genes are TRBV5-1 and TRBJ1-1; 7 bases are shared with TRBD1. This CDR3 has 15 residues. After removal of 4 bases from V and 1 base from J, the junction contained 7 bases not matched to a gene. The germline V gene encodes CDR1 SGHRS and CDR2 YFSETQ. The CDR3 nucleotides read TGCGCCAGCAGCCTGCCCCGGGACAGGAACACTGAAGCTTTCTTT. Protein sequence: CASSLPRDRNTEAFF.

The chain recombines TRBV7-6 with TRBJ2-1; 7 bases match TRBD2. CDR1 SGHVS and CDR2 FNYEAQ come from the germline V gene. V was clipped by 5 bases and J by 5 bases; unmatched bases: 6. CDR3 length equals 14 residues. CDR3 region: CASSVGEGNNEQFF. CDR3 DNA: TGTGCCAGCAGCGTGGGGGAGGGGAACAATGAGCAGTTCTTC. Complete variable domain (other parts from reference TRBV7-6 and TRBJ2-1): GAGVSQSPRYKVTKRGQDVALRCDPISGHVSLYWYRQALGQGPEFLTYFNYEAQQDKSGLPNDRFSAERPEGSISTLTIQRTEQRDSAMYRCASSVGEGNNEQFFGPGTRLTVL.

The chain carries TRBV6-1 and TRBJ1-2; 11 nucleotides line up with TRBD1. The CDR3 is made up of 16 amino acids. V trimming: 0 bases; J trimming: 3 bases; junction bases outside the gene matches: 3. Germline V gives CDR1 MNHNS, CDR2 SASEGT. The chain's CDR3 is CASSEAVGQGDYGYTF. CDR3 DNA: TGTGCCAGCAGTGAAGCGGTGGGACAGGGGGACTATGGCTACACCTTC.

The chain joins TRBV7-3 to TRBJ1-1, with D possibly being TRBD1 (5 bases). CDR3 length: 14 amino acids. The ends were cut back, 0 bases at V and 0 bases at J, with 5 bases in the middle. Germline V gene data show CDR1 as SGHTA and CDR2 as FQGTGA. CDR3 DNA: TGTGCCAGCAGCTTAACAGGGGTGAACACTGAAGCTTTCTTT. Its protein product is CASSLTGVNTEAFF. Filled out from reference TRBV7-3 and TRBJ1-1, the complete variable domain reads GAGVSQTPSNKVTEKGKYVELRCDPISGHTALYWYRQSLGQGPEFLIYFQGTGAADDSGLPNDRFFAVRPEGSVSTLKIQRTERGDSAVYLCASSLTGVNTEAFFGQGTRLTVV.

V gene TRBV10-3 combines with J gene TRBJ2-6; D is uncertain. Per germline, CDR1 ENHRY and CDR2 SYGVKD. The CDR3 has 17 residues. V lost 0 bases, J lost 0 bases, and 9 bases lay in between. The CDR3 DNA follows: TGTGCCATCAGTGAGTCCCCGGTTCCCTCTGGGGCCAACGTCCTGACTTTC. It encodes CAISESPVPSGANVLTF.

This chain's CDR3 is CASRKQGDEQFF. In DNA, the CDR3 is TGTGCCAGCCGAAAACAGGGGGACGAGCAGTTCTTC. The rearrangement uses TRBV5-5 and TRBJ2-1; 8 positions match TRBD1. Trimming at V came to 7 bases and at J to 10 bases, leaving 7 bases not matched to a gene. This CDR3 has 12 residues. The germline V gene encodes CDR1 SGHKS and CDR2 YYEKEE (reference sequence).

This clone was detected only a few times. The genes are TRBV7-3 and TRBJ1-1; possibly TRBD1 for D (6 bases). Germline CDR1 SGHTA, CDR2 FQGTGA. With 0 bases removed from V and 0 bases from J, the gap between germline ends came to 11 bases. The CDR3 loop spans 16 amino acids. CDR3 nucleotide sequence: TGTGCCAGCAGCTTAACGGGGGCGGTGATGAACACTGAAGCTTTCTTT. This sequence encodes CASSLTGAVMNTEAFF.

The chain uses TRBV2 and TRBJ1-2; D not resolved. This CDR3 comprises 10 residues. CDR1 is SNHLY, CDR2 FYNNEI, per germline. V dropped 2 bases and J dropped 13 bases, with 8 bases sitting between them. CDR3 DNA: TGTGCCAGCAGTGAACAGGTTTTCACCTTC. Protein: CASSEQVFTF.

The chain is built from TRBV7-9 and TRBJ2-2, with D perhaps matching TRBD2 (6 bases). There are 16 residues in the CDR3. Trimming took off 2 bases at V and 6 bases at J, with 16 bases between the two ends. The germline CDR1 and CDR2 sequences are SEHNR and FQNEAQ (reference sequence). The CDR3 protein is CASSLYGGYWSGELFF. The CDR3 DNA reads TGTGCCAGCAGCTTATACGGAGGGTACTGGTCCGGGGAGCTGTTTTTT.

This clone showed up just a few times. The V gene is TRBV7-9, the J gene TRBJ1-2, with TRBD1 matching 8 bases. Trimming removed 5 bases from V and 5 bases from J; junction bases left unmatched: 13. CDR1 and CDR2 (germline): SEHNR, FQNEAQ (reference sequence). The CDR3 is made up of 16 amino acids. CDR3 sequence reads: CASSPTGQGSWYGYTF. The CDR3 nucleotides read TGTGCCAGCAGCCCTACCGGACAGGGTAGTTGGTATGGCTACACCTTC.

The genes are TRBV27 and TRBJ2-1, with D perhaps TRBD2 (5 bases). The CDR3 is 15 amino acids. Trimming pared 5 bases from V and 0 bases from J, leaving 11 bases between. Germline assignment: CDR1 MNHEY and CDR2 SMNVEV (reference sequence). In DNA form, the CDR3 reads TGTGCCAGCAGTCTTAGAGGGCCCTCCTACAATGAGCAGTTCTTC. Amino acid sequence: CASSLRGPSYNEQFF.

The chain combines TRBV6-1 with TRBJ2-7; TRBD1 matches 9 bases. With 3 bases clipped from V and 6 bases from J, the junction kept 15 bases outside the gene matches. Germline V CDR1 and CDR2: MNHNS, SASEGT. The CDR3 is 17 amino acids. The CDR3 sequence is CASSELRGTGGFGEQYV. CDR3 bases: TGTGCCAGCAGTGAGTTACGTGGTACAGGGGGCTTTGGCGAGCAGTACGTC.

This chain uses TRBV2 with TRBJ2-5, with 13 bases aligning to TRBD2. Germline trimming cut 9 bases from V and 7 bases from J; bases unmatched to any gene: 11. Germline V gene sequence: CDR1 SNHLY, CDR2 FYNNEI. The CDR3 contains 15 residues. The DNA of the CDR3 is TGTGCCAGTGACGGAGGACTAGCGGGAGTACGGACCCAGTACTTC. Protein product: CASDGGLAGVRTQYF.

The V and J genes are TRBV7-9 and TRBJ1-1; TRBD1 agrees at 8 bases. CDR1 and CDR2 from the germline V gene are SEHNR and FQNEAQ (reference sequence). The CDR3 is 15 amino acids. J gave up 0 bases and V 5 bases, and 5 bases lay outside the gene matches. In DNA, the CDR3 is TGTGCCAGCAGCAGATACAGGGGGGTGAACACTGAAGCTTTCTTT. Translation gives CASSRYRGVNTEAFF.

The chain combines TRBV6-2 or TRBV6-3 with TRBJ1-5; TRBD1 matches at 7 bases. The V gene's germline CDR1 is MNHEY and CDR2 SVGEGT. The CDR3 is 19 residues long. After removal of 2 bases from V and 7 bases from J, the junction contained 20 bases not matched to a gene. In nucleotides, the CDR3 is TGTGCCAGCAGTTACCGGACCGACATAATGACAGGGTGGTTACAGCCCCAGCATTTT. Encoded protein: CASSYRTDIMTGWLQPQHF.

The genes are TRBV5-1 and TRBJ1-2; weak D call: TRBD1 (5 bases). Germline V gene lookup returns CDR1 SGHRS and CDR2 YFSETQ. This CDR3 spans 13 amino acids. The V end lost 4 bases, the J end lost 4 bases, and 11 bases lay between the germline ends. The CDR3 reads CASSPDMTYGYTF. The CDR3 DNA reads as TGCGCCAGCAGCCCGGACATGACCTATGGCTACACCTTC. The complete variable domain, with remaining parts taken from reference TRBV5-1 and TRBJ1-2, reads KAGVTQTPRYLIKTRGQQVTLSCSPISGHRSVSWYQQTPGQGLQFLFEYFSETQRNKGNFPGRFSGRQFSNSRSEMNVSTLELGDSALYLCASSPDMTYGYTFGSGTRLTVV.

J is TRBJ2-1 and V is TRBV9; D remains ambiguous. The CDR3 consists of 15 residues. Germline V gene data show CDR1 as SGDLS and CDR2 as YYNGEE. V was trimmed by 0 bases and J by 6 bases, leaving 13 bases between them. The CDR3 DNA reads TGTGCCAGCAGCGTAGGAGCGCGTTCCGCCAATGAGCAGTTCTTC. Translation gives CASSVGARSANEQFF.

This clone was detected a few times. The CDR3 sequence is CASSGTEETQYF. In DNA form, the CDR3 reads TGTGCCAGCTCCGGGACAGAAGAGACCCAGTACTTC. This chain joins TRBV7-9 and TRBJ2-5, with 7 bases identical to TRBD1. Trimming at V came to 8 bases and at J to 3 bases, leaving 3 bases not matched to a gene. This CDR3 has 12 amino acids. Germline loops: CDR1 SEHNR, CDR2 FQNEAQ (reference sequence).